This T cell receptor (beta chain) stems from a study of vaccination and CD4 T cells after COVID-19. An Oncomine TCR Beta short-read assay was used to sequence the DNA from cultured CD4+ T cells. TCRdb used MiXCR to reprocess the PCR reads, holding one entry per CDR3 protein. The sample has about 23,000 distinct CDR3 sequences; about 35% are singletons. Described time point: late sampling 161 to 241 days after vaccination in three convalescent patients. Treatment indicated: approximately 11-day PBMC culture with coronavirus spike peptide pools or control peptides (ViraFEST assay). Trimming stripped 1 base from V and 2 bases from J, with 12 bases between. The CDR3 extends over 15 amino acids. Germline V gives CDR1 SEHNR, CDR2 FQNEAQ (reference sequence). This clonotype showed up just a few times. Its antigen is not known.

The chain carries TRBV7-9 and TRBJ2-7, with TRBD1 as a possible D gene (6 bases). The material sequenced was CD4+ T cells from blood, cultured in vitro, taken about 7 months after SARS-CoV-2 vaccination. The TCR was taken from a human donor who had recovered from COVID-19. As DNA, the CDR3 is TGTGCCAGCAGCTTAGGGGGGACACCTCCCTACGAGCAGTACTTC. Its protein product is CASSLGGTPPYEQYF.